These 20 T cell receptor beta chains came from one sample sequenced in a study of T-cell memory formation after mild COVID-19. TCRdb fed the 5' RACE reads into MiXCR, producing one record per CDR3 protein. Of about 470,000 distinct CDR3 sequences listed, 25% are singletons. Sequencing input: PBMCs or a T cell subset sorted from them (not recorded which). These receptors were obtained from an adult woman who had mild COVID-19 (a few samples of this study predate the infection). Cell type and time point are not known.

The genes are TRBV7-9 and TRBJ2-7; possibly TRBD2 for D (7 bases). Germline V gives CDR1 SEHNR, CDR2 FQNEAQ (reference sequence). Trimming took off 8 bases at V and 1 base at J, with 12 bases between the two ends. CDR3 length: 13 amino acids. The CDR3 loop is CASGGAGSYEQYF. DNA of the CDR3: TGTGCCAGCGGGGGGGCCGGGTCCTACGAGCAGTACTTC.

This clonotype came up many times. The rearrangement links TRBV5-4 to TRBJ1-2; D is unclear. The germline V gene has CDR1 SGHNT and CDR2 YYREEE (reference sequence). The CDR3 length is 14 residues. Trimming left V 4 bases short and J 3 bases short, with 13 bases between. The CDR3 region is CASSVRGNDYGYTF. The CDR3 DNA follows: TGTGCCAGCAGCGTTCGAGGAAACGACTATGGCTACACCTTC.

V gene TRBV7-9 combines with J gene TRBJ1-1; possibly TRBD1 for D (5 bases). CDR3 length: 14 amino acids. Trimming removed 5 bases from V and 1 base from J, with 11 bases in between. Germline V CDR1 and CDR2: SEHNR, FQNEAQ (reference sequence). The chain's CDR3 is CASSTFDRNTEAFF. The CDR3 region has the DNA TGTGCCAGCAGCACATTCGACAGGAACACTGAAGCTTTCTTT.

This clonotype was seen many times. A read error may produce the germline difference seen at one junction end. The chain links TRBV5-1 to TRBJ2-7; D not certain. The V gene's germline CDR1 is SGHRS and CDR2 YFSETQ. The CDR3 loop spans 11 amino acids. The CDR3 sequence is CASSSNYEQYF. CDR3 coding DNA: TGTGCCAGCAGCTCCAACTACGAGCAGTACTTC.

V usage is TRBV29-1 and J usage is TRBJ2-7, with D possibly called TRBD1 or TRBD2 (5 bases each). V lost 0 bases, J lost 6 bases, and 15 bases lay in between. Germline CDR1 and CDR2: SQVTM and ANQGSEA. The length of the CDR3 is 14 residues. The CDR3 reads CSVEEKRGKVEQYF. For the CDR3, the DNA is TGCAGCGTTGAAGAGAAGAGGGGAAAAGTCGAGCAGTACTTC.

This clonotype was observed a few times. The chain links TRBV7-9 to TRBJ2-5; tentatively, D is TRBD1 or TRBD2 (7 bases each). The CDR3 totals 16 residues. Germline V gives CDR1 SEHNR, CDR2 FQNEAQ (reference sequence). Between the trimmed V and J ends, which lost 5 bases and 3 bases, there was a span of 19 bases. CDR3 in amino acids: CASSRSGTARKETQYF. The CDR3 DNA reads as TGTGCCAGCAGCCGCAGCGGGACAGCCCGTAAAGAGACCCAGTACTTC.

The V gene is TRBV6-1, the J gene TRBJ1-1; D unresolved. V lost 8 bases, J lost 1 base, and 11 bases lay in between. The germline V gene encodes CDR1 MNHNS and CDR2 SASEGT. The CDR3 is made up of 13 amino acids. The CDR3 reads CASGGPWNTEAFF. Written as DNA, the CDR3 is TGTGCCAGCGGTGGCCCCTGGAACACTGAAGCTTTCTTT.

The chain is built from TRBV6-2 or TRBV6-3 and TRBJ1-4; D gene uncertain. V was shortened by 7 bases and J by 8 bases, with 14 bases between the two germline ends. Per the germline V gene, CDR1 is MNHEY and CDR2 is SVGEGT. The CDR3 is made up of 13 amino acids. The CDR3 coding sequence is TGTGCCAGCAACCTAAACTCAGGAGAAAAACTGTTTTTT. The encoded protein is CASNLNSGEKLFF.

This chain links TRBV5-1 with TRBJ1-6; no firm D call. V was cut by 3 bases and J by 7 bases, with 8 bases left in between. Germline V gene lookup returns CDR1 SGHRS and CDR2 YFSETQ. The CDR3 length is 13 residues. The CDR3 sequence is CASSYETNSPLHF. CDR3 bases: TGCGCCAGCAGCTACGAAACAAATTCACCCCTCCACTTT. The entire variable domain, with the rest obtained from reference TRBV5-1 and TRBJ1-6, is as follows: KAGVTQTPRYLIKTRGQQVTLSCSPISGHRSVSWYQQTPGQGLQFLFEYFSETQRNKGNFPGRFSGRQFSNSRSEMNVSTLELGDSALYLCASSYETNSPLHFGNGTRLTVT.

The V gene is TRBV27, the J gene TRBJ1-2; 9 nucleotides align to TRBD1. The CDR3 totals 15 residues. The V segment lost 3 bases and the J segment 4 bases; nucleotides outside the gene matches: 6. Germline lookup yields CDR1 MNHEY and CDR2 SMNVEV (reference sequence). CDR3 sequence reads: CASSFGTGRGYGYTF. DNA of the CDR3: TGTGCCAGCAGTTTCGGGACAGGGCGGGGCTATGGCTACACCTTC.

The table lists this clonotype with a few counts. The chain carries TRBV5-6 and TRBJ2-1, with TRBD2 matching over 11 bases. V dropped 0 bases and J dropped 10; count of bases not matched to a gene: 3. Germline CDR1 SGHDT, CDR2 YYEEEE. The CDR3 loop spans 14 amino acids. Here the CDR3 reads CASSLELAGVEQFF. As DNA, the CDR3 is TGTGCCAGCAGCTTGGAACTAGCGGGGGTAGAGCAGTTCTTC.

The chain has TRBV12-3 or TRBV12-4 and TRBJ1-1, with D unclear. The V end was cut by 6 bases, the J end by 4 bases, with 18 bases between. The CDR3 has 15 amino acids. CDR3 sequence (DNA): TGTGCCAGCAGGACTCGACGGGCTTCAGGCACTGAAGCTTTCTTT. Protein: CASRTRRASGTEAFF.

The chain links TRBV24-1 to TRBJ1-5; D might be TRBD1 (5 bases). Germline CDR1 and CDR2: KGHDR and SFDVKD. The CDR3 length is 15 residues. Trimming removed 4 bases at V and 7 bases at J, with 16 bases between. CDR3 residues: CATSDGTLPRQPQHF. The DNA for the CDR3 is TGTGCCACCAGTGACGGGACTCTGCCGAGGCAGCCCCAGCATTTT.

There are a few counts of this clonotype. J is TRBJ2-1 and V is TRBV6-5; D gene ambiguous. This CDR3 spans 14 amino acids. Deletions cut 7 bases from V and 8 bases from J, with 18 bases between. The germline V gene encodes CDR1 MNHEY and CDR2 SVGAGI. The CDR3 is CASTQPPRVDEQFF. CDR3 DNA sequence: TGTGCCAGCACCCAGCCCCCCCGGGTGGATGAGCAGTTCTTC.

This clonotype was recorded a few times. The chain couples TRBV7-9 to TRBJ2-4, with 10 bases aligning to TRBD1. V shed 5 bases, J shed 8 bases, and the junction held 9 bases outside the gene matches. There are 15 residues in the CDR3. From germline, CDR1 is SEHNR and CDR2 FQNEAQ (reference sequence). This CDR3 reads CASSPDRGRVDIQYF. DNA for the CDR3: TGTGCCAGCAGCCCCGACAGGGGGCGCGTGGACATTCAGTACTTC.

The V and J genes are TRBV5-1 and TRBJ1-1; 7 bases map to TRBD1. This CDR3 is 13 amino acids long. Losses at the gene ends were 6 bases for V and 0 bases for J; bases not matched to a gene: 2. Germline-derived CDR1 and CDR2 are SGHRS and YFSETQ. The DNA for the CDR3 is TGCGCCAGCACGGGACAGATGAACACTGAAGCTTTCTTT. This translates into CASTGQMNTEAFF.

In this sample, this clonotype turned up a few times. The chain uses TRBV3-1 and TRBJ2-5; D is possibly TRBD2 (6 bases). There are 12 residues in the CDR3. V lost 8 bases and J 1 base, leaving 8 bases between the germline ends. Germline V gene data show CDR1 as LGHDT and CDR2 as YNNKEL (reference sequence). The CDR3 loop is CASRDFQETQYF. The CDR3 nucleotides read TGTGCCAGCCGGGACTTCCAAGAGACCCAGTACTTC.

The rearrangement uses TRBV20-1 and TRBJ2-3; D gene ambiguous. Germline assignment: CDR1 DFQATT and CDR2 SNEGSKA (reference sequence). V was shortened by 2 bases and J by 5 bases, with 14 bases between the two germline ends. The CDR3 has 14 amino acids. The CDR3 region is CSARFVARGDTQYF. The CDR3 DNA reads TGCAGTGCTAGATTCGTCGCGAGAGGAGATACGCAGTATTTT.

This chain links TRBV7-2 with TRBJ2-7, with TRBD2 matching 8 bases. The germline gives CDR1 SGHTA, CDR2 FQGNSA. The V and J ends lost 2 bases and 3 bases, in that order; junction bases with no gene match: 6. This CDR3 comprises 15 residues. CDR3 DNA: TGTGCCAGCAGCTTACAAGCGGGAGACAACTACGAGCAGTACTTC. Translating it yields CASSLQAGDNYEQYF.

This clonotype was seen a handful of times. V and J are TRBV24-1 and TRBJ2-1; tentatively, D is TRBD1 (6 bases). Germline V gene data show CDR1 as KGHDR and CDR2 as SFDVKD. V was clipped by 3 bases and J by 0 bases, with 17 bases between them. This CDR3 has 18 residues. CDR3 sequence: CATSDITQTGSSYNEQFF. The CDR3 bases are TGTGCCACCAGTGATATAACTCAGACAGGAAGCTCCTACAATGAGCAGTTCTTC.